Each of the 27 T cell receptor beta chains below was sequenced from the same sample in a study of PD-L1 blockade in urothelial cancer. Repertoires were generated with immunoSEQ multiplex PCR, while TCRdb's copy carries only in-frame clones and drops some. The sample lists more than 12,000 clones, roughly 90% occurring once. This material consisted of PBMCs, taken around atezolizumab (anti-PD-L1) treatment. These TCRs come from a man in his 70s with urothelial cancer.

The chain links TRBV18 to TRBJ2-7; tentative D call: TRBD1 (5 bases). Germline V gives CDR1 KGHSH, CDR2 LQKENI. There are 14 residues in the CDR3. V gave up 4 bases and J gave up 0 bases, with 10 bases separating them. CDR3 DNA sequence: TGTGCCAGCTCACTCTCGACAGACTCCTACGAGCAGTACTTC. As protein: CASSLSTDSYEQYF.

This clone was seen once. This rearrangement joins TRBV9 to TRBJ2-7, with 9 bases identical to TRBD1. Germline lookup yields CDR1 SGDLS and CDR2 YYNGEE. With 4 bases clipped from V and 4 bases from J, the junction kept 3 bases outside the gene matches. This CDR3 is built from 13 residues. The CDR3 reads CASSTGQGYEQYF. DNA for the CDR3: TGTGCCAGCAGCACAGGACAGGGGTACGAGCAGTACTTC.

The CDR3 reads CASSAFGTGSNTGELFF. CDR3 in DNA: TGTGCCAGCAGTGCCTTCGGGACAGGGTCTAACACCGGGGAGCTGTTTTTT. V and J are TRBV6-1 and TRBJ2-2; 9 positions match TRBD1. The CDR3 consists of 17 residues. Per the germline V gene, CDR1 is MNHNS and CDR2 is SASEGT. With 4 bases clipped from V and 2 bases from J, the junction kept 8 bases outside the gene matches.

The chain links TRBV27 to TRBJ1-2, with 8 bases identical to TRBD1. The CDR3 is 15 residues long. Germline V gene lookup returns CDR1 MNHEY and CDR2 SMNVEV (reference sequence). V shed 2 bases, J shed 4 bases, and the junction held 6 bases outside the gene matches. CDR3 DNA: TGTGCCAGCAGTTTACAGGGGGCGCGGAGCTATGGCTACACCTTC. Encoded protein: CASSLQGARSYGYTF.

The chain employs TRBV9 and TRBJ2-3; the match to TRBD2 covers 10 bases. Germline CDR1 reads SGDLS; CDR2 reads YYNGEE. The CDR3 totals 16 residues. V lost 3 bases, J lost 3 bases, and 7 bases stayed unmatched. CDR3 protein: CASSDGTSVWTDTQYF. For the CDR3, the DNA is TGTGCCAGCAGCGACGGGACTAGCGTTTGGACAGATACGCAGTATTTT.

The chain employs TRBV7-9 and TRBJ2-7; 8 positions agree with TRBD1. The CDR3 totals 14 residues. With 11 bases clipped from V and 5 bases from J, the junction kept 14 bases outside the gene matches. Germline CDR1 and CDR2: SEHNR and FQNEAQ (reference sequence). The CDR3 loop reads CAPPGSRDRHEQYF. The CDR3 DNA sequence: TGTGCCCCCCCCGGTTCCCGGGACAGGCACGAGCAGTACTTC.

The V call is TRBV27, the J call TRBJ2-1; 12 bases match TRBD2. The germline CDR1 and CDR2 sequences are MNHEY and SMNVEV (reference sequence). Unmatched junction bases numbered 5, after V lost 4 bases and J lost 7 bases. The CDR3 is 15 amino acids. CDR3 sequence: CASSSLAGGLNEQFF. The CDR3 region has the DNA TGTGCCAGCAGTTCTCTAGCGGGGGGGCTTAATGAGCAGTTCTTC.

This sequence joins TRBV25-1 and TRBJ1-2; 7 bases match TRBD1. CDR1 MGHDK and CDR2 SYGVNS come from the germline V gene. CDR3 length equals 18 residues. J gave up 5 bases and V 0 bases, and 15 bases lay outside the gene matches. CDR3 region: CASSEYFASPTGSYGYTF. The CDR3, as DNA: TGTGCCAGCAGTGAATATTTCGCCTCTCCGACAGGGTCGTATGGCTACACCTTC.

The chain carries TRBV18 and TRBJ1-4, with D tentatively TRBD1 (6 bases). V gave up 3 bases and J gave up 7 bases, with 12 bases separating them. The germline V gene has CDR1 KGHSH and CDR2 LQKENI. The CDR3 has 14 amino acids. Here the CDR3 DNA reads TGTGCCAGCTCACCGCCACGAGGGGGTGAAAAACTGTTTTTT. This encodes CASSPPRGGEKLFF.

In this sample, this clone turned up a few times. The chain has TRBV6-1 and TRBJ2-7; TRBD2 matches at 7 bases. Per the germline V gene, CDR1 is MNHNS and CDR2 is SASEGT. This CDR3 comprises 13 residues. V shed 0 bases and J 6 bases; nucleotides not matched to a gene: 2. CDR3 sequence: CASSEAGRGEQYF. CDR3 in DNA: TGTGCCAGCAGTGAAGCGGGGAGGGGCGAGCAGTACTTC.

The V and J genes are TRBV19 and TRBJ1-1, with D maybe TRBD1 (5 bases). The CDR3 loop spans 11 amino acids. CDR1 is LNHDA and CDR2 is SQIVND in the germline V gene (reference sequence). V lost 4 bases and J 11 bases, leaving 11 bases between the germline ends. CDR3 loop: CASSTQRQAFF. Written as DNA, the CDR3 is TGTGCCAGTAGTACTCAGAGACAGGCTTTCTTT.

CDR3 sequence reads: CASSSTSGGQETQYF. The CDR3, as DNA: TGCGCCAGCAGCTCAACCTCGGGGGGACAAGAGACCCAGTACTTC. The chain links TRBV4-1 to TRBJ2-5; 7 nucleotides line up with TRBD2. The CDR3 sequence is 15 residues long. V shed 5 bases and J 2 bases; nucleotides not matched to a gene: 8. The germline CDR1 and CDR2 sequences are MGHRA and YSYEKL.

The rearrangement links TRBV7-2 to TRBJ1-1; D unclear. Germline-derived CDR1 and CDR2 are SGHTA and FQGNSA. The CDR3 has 14 residues. The V end lost 1 base, the J end lost 5 bases, and 11 bases lay between the germline ends. CDR3 in amino acids: CASSLVERGTEAFF. The CDR3 bases are TGTGCCAGCAGCTTAGTGGAGCGGGGAACTGAAGCTTTCTTT.

V gene TRBV5-1 combines with J gene TRBJ1-1, with no clear D. The CDR3 contains 18 residues. The V gene's germline CDR1 is SGHRS and CDR2 YFSETQ. Trimming pared 0 bases from V and 0 bases from J, leaving 18 bases between. Written as DNA, the CDR3 is TGCGCCAGCAGCTTGGCCCCCCCGGCTACAACTATGAACACTGAAGCTTTCTTT. Amino acids: CASSLAPPATTMNTEAFF.

The V and J genes are TRBV2 and TRBJ1-4; D is uncertain. The germline V gene encodes CDR1 SNHLY and CDR2 FYNNEI. The CDR3 length is 13 residues. V was trimmed by 7 bases and J by 6 bases, leaving 12 bases between them. The CDR3 nucleotides read TGTGCCAGCATCAGGAGGCTTTATGAAAAACTGTTTTTT. As protein: CASIRRLYEKLFF.

V and J are TRBV11-2 and TRBJ2-7, with D maybe TRBD2 (7 bases). Per germline, CDR1 SGHAT and CDR2 FQNNGV. The CDR3 extends over 16 amino acids. V lost 6 bases and J lost 1, with 19 bases in between. CDR3 sequence reads: CASRPFGGPSSYEQYF. The CDR3 nucleotides read TGTGCCAGCAGACCATTCGGGGGGCCGTCTTCCTACGAGCAGTACTTC. Full variable domain (missing parts from reference TRBV11-2 and TRBJ2-7): EAGVAQSPRYKIIEKRQSVAFWCNPISGHATLYWYQQILGQGPKLLIQFQNNGVVDDSQLPKDRFSAERLKGVDSTLKIQPAKLEDSAVYLCASRPFGGPSSYEQYFGPGTRLTVT.

The chain recombines TRBV5-5 with TRBJ2-3; TRBD2 is a possible D gene (5 bases). Germline values: CDR1 SGHKS, CDR2 YYEKEE (reference sequence). The CDR3 is 14 amino acids. V was shortened by 0 bases and J by 5 bases, with 10 bases between the two germline ends. CDR3 DNA sequence: TGTGCCAGCAGCTTGGAGGGCGCGGGAGATACGCAGTATTTT. Amino acids: CASSLEGAGDTQYF.

The rearrangement uses TRBV28 and TRBJ2-7, with D perhaps matching TRBD2 (6 bases). The V and J ends lost 6 bases and 6 bases respectively, with 18 bases between them. Germline values: CDR1 MDHEN, CDR2 SYDVKM. The CDR3 sequence is 14 residues long. CDR3: CASRIPGGGGEQYF. Written as DNA, the CDR3 is TGTGCCAGCAGAATTCCCGGGGGAGGAGGCGAGCAGTACTTC. The whole variable domain, remainder taken from reference TRBV28 and TRBJ2-7, is DVKVTQSSRYLVKRTGEKVFLECVQDMDHENMFWYRQDPGLGLRLIYFSYDVKMKEKGDIPEGYSVSREKKERFSLILESASTNQTSMYLCASRIPGGGGEQYFGPGTRLTVT.

V is TRBV6-1 and J is TRBJ1-6, with no clear D. V shed 4 bases and J shed 8 bases, with 12 bases lying between them. The V gene's germline CDR1 is MNHNS and CDR2 SASEGT. The CDR3 is 14 residues long. CDR3 nucleotide sequence: TGTGCCAGCAGTGTAGGAGACTCAGATTCACCCCTCCACTTT. Its translation: CASSVGDSDSPLHF.

The rearrangement uses TRBV7-9 and TRBJ2-7; 10 bases align to TRBD2. There are 14 residues in the CDR3. Trimming took 5 bases from V and 5 from J; bases not matched to a gene: 6. Per germline, CDR1 SEHNR and CDR2 FQNEAQ (reference sequence). As DNA, the CDR3 is TGTGCCAGCAGCCCCAGGACTAGCGGAAACGAGCAGTACTTC. It encodes CASSPRTSGNEQYF.

J is TRBJ2-2 and V is TRBV4-2, with TRBD2 as a possible D gene (5 bases). CDR1 and CDR2 (germline): LGHNA, YNFKEQ. This CDR3 is 15 amino acids long. The germline V and J ends were trimmed by 0 bases and 3 bases, with 8 bases remaining between them. The CDR3 is CASSQDYGDTGELFF. The CDR3 coding sequence is TGTGCCAGCAGCCAAGATTACGGGGACACCGGGGAGCTGTTTTTT.

The V call is TRBV6-1, the J call TRBJ2-7, with TRBD1 matching over 7 bases. V shed 2 bases, J shed 3 bases, and the junction held 10 bases outside the gene matches. The length of the CDR3 is 16 residues. Germline loops: CDR1 MNHNS, CDR2 SASEGT. The chain's CDR3 is CASSERERGGNYEQYF. The CDR3, as DNA: TGTGCCAGCAGTGAACGGGAACGAGGGGGCAACTACGAGCAGTACTTC.

The chain employs TRBV9 and TRBJ1-2, with D possibly matching TRBD1 (6 bases). The ends were cut back, 0 bases at V and 6 bases at J, with 15 bases in the middle. Per germline, CDR1 SGDLS and CDR2 YYNGEE. The CDR3 covers 15 residues. CDR3 DNA sequence: TGTGCCAGCAGCGTAGGGGGACAACTAAAGGATGGCTACACCTTC. Residues: CASSVGGQLKDGYTF.

The chain links TRBV6-5 to TRBJ2-7, with TRBD1 matching 8 bases. This CDR3 comprises 14 residues. CDR1 is MNHEY and CDR2 is SVGAGI in the germline V gene. The trim removed 6 bases at V and 4 bases at J, leaving 8 bases unmatched. CDR3 sequence reads: CASSEQGVVYEQYF. DNA for the CDR3: TGTGCCAGCAGCGAACAGGGGGTAGTTTACGAGCAGTACTTC.

The genes are TRBV5-8 and TRBJ2-5, with D unresolved. Germline V gene lookup returns CDR1 SGHTS and CDR2 YDEGEE. CDR3 length: 13 amino acids. V shed 2 bases and J shed 0 bases, with 5 bases lying between them. This CDR3 is CASSFENQETQYF. In nucleotides, the CDR3 is TGTGCCAGCAGCTTTGAGAACCAAGAGACCCAGTACTTC.

This rearrangement joins TRBV30 to TRBJ2-2, with 7 bases identical to TRBD2. The length of the CDR3 is 13 residues. After removal of 3 bases from V and 7 bases from J, the junction contained 5 bases not matched to a gene. CDR1 is GTSNPN, CDR2 SVGIG, per germline (reference sequence). CDR3 region: CAWSPLAVGELFF. Here the CDR3 DNA reads TGTGCCTGGAGCCCGCTAGCGGTCGGGGAGCTGTTTTTT.

The chain employs TRBV30 and TRBJ1-2, with 7 positions matching TRBD1. This CDR3 comprises 13 residues. Germline V lookup: CDR1 GTSNPN, CDR2 SVGIG (reference sequence). After removal of 4 bases from V and 4 bases from J, the junction contained 6 bases not matched to a gene. CDR3 nucleotides: TGTGCCTGGACGGCAGGGGGAGGCTATGGCTACACCTTC. Amino acid sequence: CAWTAGGGYGYTF.